This T cell receptor beta chain emerged from a study of T cells after yellow fever vaccination. TCRdb passed the 5' RACE reads through MiXCR, listing each CDR3 protein once. The sample holds hundreds of thousands of distinct CDR3 sequences, approximately 13% seen once. With 7 bases clipped from V and 9 bases from J, the junction kept 14 bases outside the gene matches. The CDR3 spans 15 residues. Germline V lookup: CDR1 SGHTA, CDR2 FQGNSA. Study findings and constraints: The secondary response peaked faster, at day 5 versus 15, but was weaker.

Points on this clonotype: What it binds is not known.

The TCR comes from a man aged 30 to 39 who received the YFV17D yellow fever vaccine. This chain uses TRBV7-2 with TRBJ2-1; 8 positions match TRBD1. Sequences were derived from PBMCs, sampled on the day of the yellow fever booster vaccination. The CDR3 here is CASTKTGTGSTEQFF. The CDR3 region has the DNA TGTGCCAGCACCAAAACCGGGACAGGCTCTACTGAGCAGTTCTTC.